This is a list of T cell receptor beta chains from one sample in a study of post-analysis software for immune sequencing data. TCRdb reprocessed the PCR reads with MiXCR, giving one entry per CDR3 protein. The table shows about 760,000 distinct CDR3 sequences, with less than 35% occurring only once. The material sequenced was blood. Every receptor here comes from a girl aged 10 to 17 with multiple sclerosis. Both conserved end residues are part of each CDR3. Each record gives: V gene, D gene, J gene, clone size, CDR3 protein, CDR3 DNA. D genes are given only for firm matches. Expanded clones are given a class, and other clones once, few, many or no size at all.

V gene: TRBV20-1; D gene: TRBD2; J gene: TRBJ2-1; clone size: few; CDR3 protein: CSATLGLAGGISYNEQFF; CDR3 DNA: TGCAGTGCTACCCTGGGACTAGCGGGAGGGATTTCCTACAATGAGCAGTTCTTC
V gene: TRBV27; D gene: TRBD1; J gene: TRBJ2-7; clone size: NA; CDR3 protein: CASSYGTGGAEQYF; CDR3 DNA: TGTGCCAGCAGTTACGGGACAGGGGGAGCCGAGCAGTACTTC
V gene: TRBV7-9; D gene: NA; J gene: TRBJ2-7; clone size: NA; CDR3 protein: CASSQPAQGFEQYF; CDR3 DNA: TGTGCCAGCAGCCAGCCCGCCCAGGGGTTCGAGCAGTACTTC
V gene: TRBV27; D gene: NA; J gene: TRBJ2-7; clone size: NA; CDR3 protein: CASSWVGGQWGREQYF; CDR3 DNA: TGTGCCAGCAGTTGGGTCGGGGGACAGTGGGGTCGGGAGCAGTACTTC
V gene: TRBV7-9; D gene: NA; J gene: TRBJ2-5; clone size: few; CDR3 protein: CASSPIMGTQYF; CDR3 DNA: TGTGCCAGCAGCCCAATAATGGGGACCCAGTACTTC
V gene: TRBV20-1; D gene: NA; J gene: TRBJ2-1; clone size: few; CDR3 protein: CSAGLNPTYNEQFF; CDR3 DNA: TGCAGTGCTGGCCTCAATCCTACCTACAATGAGCAGTTCTTC
V gene: TRBV24-1; D gene: NA; J gene: TRBJ2-1; clone size: few; CDR3 protein: CATSDLPDRSYNEQFF; CDR3 DNA: TGTGCCACCAGTGATTTGCCCGACAGATCCTACAATGAGCAGTTCTTC
V gene: TRBV7-9; D gene: NA; J gene: TRBJ2-2; clone size: NA; CDR3 protein: CASSLTKAGELFF; CDR3 DNA: TGTGCCAGCAGCTTGACGAAAGCCGGGGAGCTGTTTTTT
V gene: TRBV7-2; D gene: NA; J gene: TRBJ2-5; clone size: NA; CDR3 protein: CASSLKLPIGGHPVRPQYF; CDR3 DNA: TGTGCCAGCAGCTTAAAGCTTCCTATCGGGGGCCACCCTGTGAGACCCCAGTACTTC
V gene: TRBV20-1; D gene: NA; J gene: TRBJ1-2; clone size: NA; CDR3 protein: CSAIGQNYGYTF; CDR3 DNA: TGCAGTGCTATCGGACAGAACTATGGCTACACCTTC
V gene: TRBV7-8; D gene: TRBD1; J gene: TRBJ2-7; clone size: NA; CDR3 protein: CASSATGTGTPYEQYF; CDR3 DNA: TGTGCCAGCAGCGCTACCGGGACAGGGACCCCCTACGAGCAGTACTTC
V gene: TRBV10-2; D gene: TRBD2; J gene: TRBJ2-5; clone size: many; CDR3 protein: CASRQTSPQETQYF; CDR3 DNA: TGCGCCAGCAGGCAGACTAGCCCCCAAGAGACCCAGTACTTC
V gene: TRBV20-1; D gene: NA; J gene: TRBJ2-3; clone size: NA; CDR3 protein: CSAREVQLEDTQYF; CDR3 DNA: TGCAGTGCTAGAGAGGTGCAGTTAGAAGATACGCAGTATTTT
V gene: TRBV6-2/TRBV6-3; D gene: NA; J gene: TRBJ1-5; clone size: NA; CDR3 protein: CAGSRPEQPQHF; CDR3 DNA: TGTGCCGGCAGTAGGCCCGAACAGCCCCAGCATTTT
V gene: TRBV7-2; D gene: TRBD2; J gene: TRBJ2-5; clone size: NA; CDR3 protein: CASSLAAGGGETQYF; CDR3 DNA: TGTGCCAGCAGCTTAGCGGCGGGAGGGGGTGAGACCCAGTACTTC
V gene: TRBV9; D gene: NA; J gene: TRBJ2-5; clone size: NA; CDR3 protein: CAGSATDSLETQYF; CDR3 DNA: TGTGCCGGCAGCGCGACGGACAGTTTGGAGACCCAGTACTTC